These T cell receptor beta chains were read from a single sample in a study of human T cells and chemical hapten exposure. Using its own MiXCR run on the RACE reads, TCRdb lists one record per CDR3 protein. The profile shows 100,000 to 150,000 distinct CDR3 sequences, around 13% of them singletons. Here the sequenced sample was whole blood, taken in connection with sensitization to the hapten diphenylcyclopropenone (DPC). These receptors originate from a man younger than 35 with alopecia areata. Some clones in this sample may be carry-over from other donors' samples. The CDR3 runs from the conserved cysteine through the conserved F or W. A D gene is named only where the DNA matches it firmly. The size entry is marked missing in some rows and otherwise reads once, few, many or a size class.

NA	TRBV20-1	TRBJ1-5	few	TGCAGTGCACCAGTTGGGGGCAGGTCTGGCAATCAGCCCCAGCATTTT	CSAPVGGRSGNQPQHF
NA	TRBV29-1	TRBJ1-5	NA	TGCAGCGTCTCCGACGTGCTGGGTGGGACTCAGCCCCAGCATTTT	CSVSDVLGGTQPQHF
NA	TRBV3-1	TRBJ2-7	NA	TGTGCCAGCAGCCGGGGGGCGGTTCCCTACGAGCAGTACTTC	CASSRGAVPYEQYF
TRBD1	TRBV29-1	TRBJ2-2	few	TGCAGCGCTAGGACAGGGTATGCCGGGGAGCTGTTTTTT	CSARTGYAGELFF
NA	TRBV28	TRBJ2-4	many	TGTGCCAGCAGTTTATCATCTCCGGTCCAGTACTTC	CASSLSSPVQYF
NA	TRBV9	TRBJ1-6	few	TGTGCCAGCAGTAGGGATAATTCACCCCTCCACTTT	CASSRDNSPLHF
NA	TRBV5-4	TRBJ1-1	NA	TGTGCCAGCAGCTCAGCTTGGGACAATGAAGCTTTCTTT	CASSSAWDNEAFF
NA	TRBV12-3/TRBV12-4	TRBJ1-2	NA	TGTGCCAGCAGCCCCTCGGGGAGTGCAGCTAACTATGGCTACACCTTC	CASSPSGSAANYGYTF
NA	TRBV7-9	TRBJ2-7	NA	TGTGCCAGCAGCATTTCCTACGAGCAGTACTTC	CASSISYEQYF
NA	TRBV4-3	TRBJ1-1	many	TGCGCCAGCAGCCAAGAGAGGGCAGGGACTGAAGCTTTCTTT	CASSQERAGTEAFF
NA	TRBV11-2	TRBJ1-1	few	TGTGCCAGCAGCTTTAAAGGGGATGGCACTGAAGCTTTCTTT	CASSFKGDGTEAFF
NA	TRBV29-1	TRBJ2-1	NA	TGCAGCGTTGAAGCCCCCTCCCGATACAATGAGCAGTTCTTC	CSVEAPSRYNEQFF
NA	TRBV11-2	TRBJ1-5	few	TGTGCCAGCAGCTTAGGACTGGGCAGGTCCAATCAGCCCCAGCATTTT	CASSLGLGRSNQPQHF
NA	TRBV9	TRBJ2-2	many	TGTGCCAGCACCTCATCCGGTAAAAAACCGGGGGAGCTGTTTTTT	CASTSSGKKPGELFF
TRBD1	TRBV7-9	TRBJ1-5	few	TGTGCCAGCAGCTTAACTGGCCGACAGGGGTTCCTCAATCAGCCCCAGCATTTT	CASSLTGRQGFLNQPQHF
TRBD1	TRBV9	TRBJ2-1	NA	TGTGCCAGCAGCCCGGGACAGGGGGTGAGTCGGGAGCAGTTCTTC	CASSPGQGVSREQFF
TRBD1	TRBV6-2/TRBV6-3	TRBJ1-1	NA	TGTGCCAGCAGTCCACGGCCCAGGGGGAGCGTTATGAACACTGAAGCTTTCTTT	CASSPRPRGSVMNTEAFF
NA	TRBV20-1	TRBJ2-3	many	TGCAGTGCTATCCCAGACACAGATACGCAGTATTTT	CSAIPDTDTQYF
NA	TRBV5-4	TRBJ2-1	few	TGTGCCAGCAGCTCAGGTACCTACAATGAGCAGTTCTTC	CASSSGTYNEQFF
NA	TRBV20-1	TRBJ2-7	NA	TGCAGTGCTAGAGTCCGGGACTACGAGCAGTACTTC	CSARVRDYEQYF
NA	TRBV11-2	TRBJ2-5	few	TGTGCCAGCAGCTCACTCAGGGGGAGGCAAGAGACCCAGTACTTC	CASSSLRGRQETQYF
NA	TRBV6-2/TRBV6-3	TRBJ1-2	NA	TGTGCCAGCAGCCGTAATACAGGGCCCGGCTACACCTTC	CASSRNTGPGYTF
NA	TRBV9	TRBJ2-3	NA	TGTGCCAGCAGCGTAGACAGACACACAGATACGCAGTATTTT	CASSVDRHTDTQYF
NA	TRBV19	TRBJ1-1	NA	TGTGCCAGCAGGGCGTACACTGAAGCTTTCTTT	CASRAYTEAFF
TRBD1	TRBV7-9	TRBJ1-4	NA	TGTGCCAGCAGCAAACAGGGGGCGCCGGACGGTGAAAAACTGTTTTTT	CASSKQGAPDGEKLFF
NA	TRBV6-1	TRBJ2-1	few	TGTGCCAGCAGTTTCCTTCCTAATGAGCAGTTCTTC	CASSFLPNEQFF
NA	TRBV6-2/TRBV6-3	TRBJ2-1	few	TGTGCCAGCCGTCAGGGTGTGGGGCAGTTCTTC	CASRQGVGQFF
NA	TRBV5-4	TRBJ2-1	few	TGTGCCAGCAGCTTGGCCGGCACAGGGCTGGGGAATGAGCAGTTCTTC	CASSLAGTGLGNEQFF
NA	TRBV6-2/TRBV6-3	TRBJ1-5	NA	TGTGCCAGCAGTTACTCGCCAGGTACTCAGCCCCAGCATTTT	CASSYSPGTQPQHF
NA	TRBV18	TRBJ1-1	many	TGTGCCAGCAGCCCGACAGTGAACACTGAAGCTTTCTTT	CASSPTVNTEAFF
TRBD1	TRBV20-1	TRBJ1-2	few	TGCAGTGCTAGAGTCCTGAAAGGGACAGCAATTAACTATGGCTACACCTTC	CSARVLKGTAINYGYTF
NA	TRBV20-1	TRBJ2-7	NA	TGCAGTGCTGGCATAGCCGGGAGAGACTACGAGCAGTACTTC	CSAGIAGRDYEQYF
NA	TRBV3-1	TRBJ2-7	few	TGTGCCAGCAGCTTCAATCACGAGCAGTACTTC	CASSFNHEQYF